The rows below give T cell receptor beta chains drawn from one sample of a study of blood T cells in healthy people across ages. TCRdb reprocessed the 5' RACE reads with MiXCR, giving one entry per CDR3 protein. The sample contains 1.2 million to 1.5 million distinct CDR3 sequences, roughly 40% of which appear only once. Sequencing input: blood. These receptors came from a woman under 30 in good health. Both conserved end residues are trimmed from each CDR3.

length: 13
V: TRBV6-1
CDR3: ASSERLERSYEQY

length: 16
V: TRBV5-5
CDR3: VSSFGLAGGIGYNEQF

length: 13
V: TRBV7-9
CDR3: ASSSPGQGGDTQY

length: 9
V: TRBV29-1
CDR3: SVGETEGAF

length: 11
V: TRBV12-3/TRBV12-4
CDR3: ASSPTGADGYT

length: 11
V: TRBV11-1
CDR3: ATRASQYNEQY

length: 13
V: TRBV7-9
CDR3: ASSLGAHQNTEAF

length: 11
V: TRBV20-1
CDR3: SASYQADNEQY

length: 13
V: TRBV10-2
CDR3: ASSYSGVNTDTQY

length: 11
V: TRBV27
CDR3: ASSQTAGGELF

length: 13
V: TRBV7-9
CDR3: ASNFPSGGPDTQY

length: 12
V: TRBV5-1
CDR3: ASSLVREGYEQY

length: 12
V: TRBV14
CDR3: ASSQDWPPGELF

length: 12
V: TRBV5-1
CDR3: VSSGGDSYNEQF

length: 12
V: TRBV20-1
CDR3: SVPDGTAYNEQY

length: 12
V: TRBV20-1
CDR3: SARPPVRPYEQY

length: 11
V: TRBV7-2
CDR3: ASSVAVFYEQY

length: 11
V: TRBV27
CDR3: ASRPERRRGYT

length: 13
V: TRBV6-5
CDR3: ASSYSEVHNTEAF